Below, 17 T cell receptor beta chains from the same sample are listed, as sequenced in a study of cytomegalovirus exposure and HLA in healthy donors. PCR was performed using 60 Vbeta and 13 Jbeta primers. Using immunoSEQ multiplex PCR, the repertoire was profiled, and TCRdb retains in-frame clones only, with some absent. The data hold roughly 140,000 clones, with around 79% observed a single time. The specimen sequenced was PBMCs. These receptor sequences come from a male donor in good health and CMV-seronegative.

The chain has TRBV2 and TRBJ1-5, with TRBD1 identical over 8 bases. V trimming: 6 bases; J trimming: 5 bases; junction bases outside the gene matches: 3. The germline CDR1 and CDR2 sequences are SNHLY and FYNNEI. The CDR3 spans 13 residues. Written as DNA, the CDR3 is TGTGCCAGCAGCCCACAGGGGGATCAGCCCCAGCATTTT. This translates into CASSPQGDQPQHF.

V is TRBV7-2 and J is TRBJ1-5; the match to TRBD1 covers 7 bases. V lost 3 bases, J lost 6 bases, and 5 bases stayed unmatched. CDR3 length equals 14 residues. Germline CDR1 reads SGHTA; CDR2 reads FQGNSA. The CDR3 DNA sequence: TGTGCCAGCAGCTTTATGACAGGGAGTCAGCCCCAGCATTTT. This sequence encodes CASSFMTGSQPQHF. Filled out from reference TRBV7-2 and TRBJ1-5, the complete variable domain reads GAGVSQSPSNKVTEKGKDVELRCDPISGHTALYWYRQSLGQGLEFLIYFQGNSAPDKSGLPSDRFSAERTGGSVSTLTIQRTQQEDSAVYLCASSFMTGSQPQHFGDGTRLSIL.

The chain joins TRBV6-6 to TRBJ1-1; D not certain. Germline V gene data show CDR1 as MNHNY and CDR2 as SVGAGI (reference sequence). V was clipped by 7 bases and J by 3 bases, with 12 bases between them. The CDR3 spans 13 residues. This chain's CDR3 is CASKSGRYTEAFF. DNA for the CDR3: TGTGCCAGCAAATCCGGCAGGTACACTGAAGCTTTCTTT.

This clone occurred a few times. The gene calls are TRBV20-1 and TRBJ1-1; no clear D. The CDR3 is made up of 11 amino acids. Germline CDR1 is DFQATT and CDR2 is SNEGSKA (reference sequence). In nucleotides, the CDR3 is TGCAGCGTGGGAGTGAACACTGAAGCTTTCTTT. This codes for CSVGVNTEAFF.

V usage is TRBV5-5 and J usage is TRBJ1-6; no firm D call. Germline V CDR1 and CDR2: SGHKS, YYEKEE (reference sequence). V was trimmed by 1 base and J by 5 bases, leaving 7 bases between them. This CDR3 has 14 residues. CDR3 protein: CASSLYGNNSPLHF. CDR3 in DNA: TGTGCCAGCAGCTTGTATGGCAATAATTCACCCCTCCACTTT. Full variable domain (missing parts from reference TRBV5-5 and TRBJ1-6): DAGVTQSPTHLIKTRGQQVTLRCSPISGHKSVSWYQQVLGQGPQFIFQYYEKEERGRGNFPDRFSARQFPNYSSELNVNALLLGDSALYLCASSLYGNNSPLHFGNGTRLTVT.

The CDR3 nucleotides read TGTGCCAGCAGCTTGTTAGGGGACAGGCGATCCTACGAGCAGTACTTC. The encoded protein is CASSLLGDRRSYEQYF. This sequence joins TRBV5-5 and TRBJ2-7, with 8 bases lining up with TRBD1. Trimming cost V 1 base and J 1 base; bases outside gene matches: 7. CDR3 length: 16 amino acids. Per germline, CDR1 SGHKS and CDR2 YYEKEE (reference sequence).

The CDR3 DNA reads as TGTGCCAGCAGTTCGATCTTGGGACAGGGGCCCTACGAGCAGTACTTC. Encoded protein: CASSSILGQGPYEQYF. The chain combines TRBV6-5 with TRBJ2-7, with 10 bases matching TRBD1. From germline, CDR1 is MNHEY and CDR2 SVGAGI. The V segment lost 4 bases and the J segment 2 bases; nucleotides outside the gene matches: 8. The CDR3 extends over 16 amino acids.

The gene calls are TRBV30 and TRBJ2-6; 9 nucleotides agree with TRBD1. The CDR3 has 17 amino acids. Unmatched junction bases numbered 15, after V lost 8 bases and J lost 4 bases. Germline CDR1 is GTSNPN and CDR2 is SVGIG (reference sequence). CDR3 loop: CAGQRGQGLSGANVLTF. DNA for the CDR3: TGTGCCGGACAACGGGGACAGGGACTTTCAGGGGCCAACGTCCTGACTTTC. The variable domain in full, with the rest retrieved from reference TRBV30 and TRBJ2-6, is SQTIHQWPATLVQPVGSPLSLECTVEGTSNPNLYWYRQAAGRGLQLLFYSVGIGQISSEVPQNLSASRPQDRQFILSSKKLLLSDSGFYLCAGQRGQGLSGANVLTFGAGSRLTVL.

V usage is TRBV5-8 and J usage is TRBJ2-7; 7 bases match TRBD1. There are 14 residues in the CDR3. Looked up from germline, CDR1 is SGHTS and CDR2 is YDEGEE. V shed 5 bases, J shed 6 bases, and the junction held 11 bases outside the gene matches. The CDR3 loop reads CASSTGQPLREQYF. The CDR3, as DNA: TGTGCCAGCAGTACGGGACAGCCACTACGCGAGCAGTACTTC.

This chain uses TRBV15 with TRBJ1-5; D remains ambiguous. The germline V gene encodes CDR1 LNHNV and CDR2 YYDKDF (reference sequence). This CDR3 region has 15 residues. The V end was cut by 0 bases, the J end by 3 bases, with 9 bases between. The CDR3 bases are TGTGCCACCAGCAGAGATATACAGCCCAATCAGCCCCAGCATTTT. Protein sequence: CATSRDIQPNQPQHF.

The V call is TRBV7-6, the J call TRBJ2-6; unclear D gene. The CDR3 is made up of 16 amino acids. V lost 6 bases and J lost 0, with 12 bases in between. Germline V gives CDR1 SGHVS, CDR2 FNYEAQ. Written as DNA, the CDR3 is TGTGCCAGCAGGCCCGAGAAGTACTCTGGGGCCAACGTCCTGACTTTC. Translating it yields CASRPEKYSGANVLTF.

The gene calls are TRBV19 and TRBJ1-4, with 8 bases that match TRBD1. After removal of 5 bases from V and 5 bases from J, the junction contained 4 bases not matched to a gene. CDR3 size: 14 residues. Germline CDR1 LNHDA, CDR2 SQIVND (reference sequence). CDR3 protein: CASSDRDRNEKLFF. The DNA of the CDR3 is TGTGCCAGTAGTGACCGGGACAGGAATGAAAAACTGTTTTTT.

The rearrangement uses TRBV2 and TRBJ2-5, with TRBD2 as a possible D gene (7 bases). This CDR3 is 14 amino acids long. Germline V CDR1 and CDR2: SNHLY, FYNNEI. Trimming stripped 6 bases from V and 5 bases from J, with 16 bases between. CDR3 nucleotide sequence: TGTGCCAGCAGAGTCGGGGGGCTTATGGAGACCCAGTACTTC. The encoded protein is CASRVGGLMETQYF.

The chain recombines TRBV25-1 with TRBJ1-3, with D possibly being TRBD1 (6 bases). V gave up 6 bases and J gave up 2 bases, with 11 bases separating them. CDR1 and CDR2 from the germline V gene are MGHDK and SYGVNS. The CDR3 contains 14 residues. The CDR3 coding sequence is TGTGCCAGCAGGCCCGAGGGGGCTGGAAACACCATATATTTT. Its protein is CASRPEGAGNTIYF.

This clone showed up just a few times. The genes are TRBV2 and TRBJ2-7, with D perhaps TRBD1 (6 bases). CDR3 length equals 18 residues. The V end lost 4 bases, the J end lost 2 bases, and 24 bases lay between the germline ends. Germline CDR1 SNHLY, CDR2 FYNNEI. DNA of the CDR3: TGTGCCAGCAGTGGGGGGCCCTCGACAGGAGTTGGGGCCTACGAGCAGTACTTC. It translates to CASSGGPSTGVGAYEQYF.

The V call is TRBV19, the J call TRBJ1-2, with D possibly TRBD1 on 6 matching bases. Germline V gene data show CDR1 as LNHDA and CDR2 as SQIVND (reference sequence). V shed 5 bases and J shed 2 bases, with 15 bases lying between them. The CDR3 has 15 amino acids. The CDR3 DNA reads as TGTGCCAGTAGTTCAAACAGGGAGGGGAACTATGGCTACACCTTC. Encoded protein: CASSSNREGNYGYTF.

The V and J genes are TRBV5-4 and TRBJ2-5, with 11 bases that match TRBD2. Near its end, the DNA agrees better with TRBJ2-7, so the J call may be wrong. Germline V gene sequence: CDR1 SGHNT, CDR2 YYREEE (reference sequence). The CDR3 has 16 residues. This CDR3 is CASSGLAGGPKYEQYF. DNA of the CDR3: TGTGCCAGCAGCGGATTAGCGGGGGGGCCCAAATACGAGCAGTACTTC.